The rows below give T cell receptor beta chains drawn from one sample of a study of CD8 T cells in ankylosing spondylitis. TCRdb itself ran the 5' RACE reads through MiXCR, one entry per CDR3 protein. The sample lists roughly 160,000 distinct CDR3 sequences, around 10% occurring once. Material for sequencing was blood, either unsorted or a sorted T cell fraction (not recorded which). These receptors originate from a male donor with ankylosing spondylitis or in good health (not recorded which). Both conserved end residues are trimmed from each CDR3.

j_call v_call cdr3_aa
TRBJ2-1 TRBV14 ASSLLPKGLAGHNEQF
TRBJ2-1 TRBV6-6 ASSYALAGGQF
TRBJ1-2 TRBV7-9 ASSTINYGYT
TRBJ1-1 TRBV19 ASSIMREGAEAF
TRBJ2-4 TRBV7-2 ASSLDGLGNIQY
TRBJ2-7 TRBV5-1 ASSPGTGTHEQY
TRBJ2-3 TRBV5-1 ASSVGLAGGSGSTDTQY
TRBJ2-3 TRBV7-6 ASRPQAGYTDTQY
TRBJ2-7 TRBV28 ASRQAYGTRYEQY
TRBJ2-3 TRBV7-9 ASSLVQGADTQY
TRBJ1-5 TRBV20-1 SARTPERRSNQPQH
TRBJ2-3 TRBV15 ATSRDRRARVGPTDTQY
TRBJ2-1 TRBV15 ATSRERAGGGGNEQF
TRBJ2-3 TRBV5-5 ASSFRGTDTQY
TRBJ1-1 TRBV28 ASSLQTLRLMNTEAF
TRBJ2-2 TRBV5-1 ASSQRTPNTGELF
TRBJ1-1 TRBV6-1 TSYMNTEAF
TRBJ1-5 TRBV7-2 ASSRELSNQPQH
TRBJ2-1 TRBV3-1 ASSQQAGGANEQF
TRBJ2-7 TRBV12-3/TRBV12-4 ASSLGGTSLPH
TRBJ2-1 TRBV12-3/TRBV12-4 ATSGRYNEQF
TRBJ2-7 TRBV6-2/TRBV6-3 ASSYPQPAY
TRBJ2-3 TRBV4-3 ASSQLSDTDTQY
TRBJ1-1 TRBV20-1 VGPMNTEAF
TRBJ2-2 TRBV5-1 ASSLFTRTENTGELF
TRBJ2-7 TRBV7-7 ASSLPDRFYEQY
TRBJ1-4 TRBV3-1 ASSKEGVGEKLF
TRBJ2-7 TRBV11-2 ASSLIGQNEQY
TRBJ2-1 TRBV4-3 ASSQKTREGPYNEQF
TRBJ2-6 TRBV6-1 ASTARDRGLGANVLT
TRBJ2-1 TRBV29-1 SVAPDYNEQF
TRBJ1-1 TRBV5-1 ASSLTVNTEAF
TRBJ2-7 TRBV18 ASSAQQGAIYEQY
TRBJ1-1 TRBV30 AWREGTEAF
TRBJ2-7 TRBV20-1 SAPLLLESYEQY
TRBJ2-7 TRBV3-1 ASSQQAHSYEQY
TRBJ2-5 TRBV28 ASSLLRGETQY
TRBJ2-3 TRBV18 ASSPASTDTQY
TRBJ1-3 TRBV20-1 SARGRTGEVGNTIY
TRBJ2-5 TRBV9 ASSVGLAGARETQY
TRBJ1-3 TRBV7-2 ASSLPGQQLGNTIY
TRBJ1-1 TRBV11-1 ASSPHQGAKGLRAEAF